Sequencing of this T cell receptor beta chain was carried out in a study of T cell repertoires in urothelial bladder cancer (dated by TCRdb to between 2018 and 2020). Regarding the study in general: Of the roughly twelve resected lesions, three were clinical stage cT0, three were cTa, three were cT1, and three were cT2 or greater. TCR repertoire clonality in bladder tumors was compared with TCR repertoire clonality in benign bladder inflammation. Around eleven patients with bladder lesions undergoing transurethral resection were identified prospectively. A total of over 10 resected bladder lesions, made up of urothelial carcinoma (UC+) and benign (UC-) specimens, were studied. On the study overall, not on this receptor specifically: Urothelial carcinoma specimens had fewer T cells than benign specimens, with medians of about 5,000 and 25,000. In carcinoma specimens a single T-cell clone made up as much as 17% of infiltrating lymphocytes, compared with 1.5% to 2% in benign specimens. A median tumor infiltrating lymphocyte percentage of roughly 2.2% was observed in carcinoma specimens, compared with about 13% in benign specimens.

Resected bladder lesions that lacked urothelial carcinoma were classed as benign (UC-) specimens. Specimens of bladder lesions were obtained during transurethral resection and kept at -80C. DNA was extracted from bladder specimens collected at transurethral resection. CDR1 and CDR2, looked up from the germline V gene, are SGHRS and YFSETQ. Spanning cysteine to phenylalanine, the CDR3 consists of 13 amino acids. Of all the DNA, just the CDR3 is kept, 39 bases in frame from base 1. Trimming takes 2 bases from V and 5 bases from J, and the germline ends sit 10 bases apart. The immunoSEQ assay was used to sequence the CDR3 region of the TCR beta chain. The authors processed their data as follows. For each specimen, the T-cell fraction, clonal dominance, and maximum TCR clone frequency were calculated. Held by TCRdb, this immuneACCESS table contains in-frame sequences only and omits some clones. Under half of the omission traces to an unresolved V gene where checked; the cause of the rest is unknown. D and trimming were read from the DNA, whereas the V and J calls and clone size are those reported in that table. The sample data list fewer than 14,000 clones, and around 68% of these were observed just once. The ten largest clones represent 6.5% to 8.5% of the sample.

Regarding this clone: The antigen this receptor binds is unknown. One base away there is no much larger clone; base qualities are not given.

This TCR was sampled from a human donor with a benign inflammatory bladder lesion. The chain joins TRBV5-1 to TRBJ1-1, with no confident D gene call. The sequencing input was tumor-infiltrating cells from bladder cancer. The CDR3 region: CASSLTGRTEAFF. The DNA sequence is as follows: TGCGCCAGCAGCTTAACCGGAAGGACTGAAGCTTTCTTT.